A selection of T cell receptor beta chains follows, all from one sample in a study of cytomegalovirus exposure and HLA in healthy donors. Clones were sequenced by immunoSEQ multiplex PCR, and TCRdb holds only the in-frame ones, with some missing. Here the sample spans around 100,000 clones, around 67% being singletons. What was sequenced was PBMCs. The receptor set was obtained from a woman between 50 and 59 years old in good health and CMV-seronegative. Both conserved end residues are part of each CDR3. D genes are given only for firm matches. Some rows have no size entry. The others give once, few or many, or a class for an expanded clone.

v_call	j_call	d_call	clone_size	cdr3_aa	cdr3_nt
TRBV7-9	TRBJ2-2	-	-	CASSPTGRNTGELFF	TGTGCCAGCAGCCCAACAGGGCGTAACACCGGGGAGCTGTTTTTT
TRBV11-3	TRBJ2-1	-	-	CASSLGTNNWGPGYNEQFF	TGTGCCAGCAGCTTAGGCACAAACAATTGGGGGCCGGGTTACAATGAGCAGTTCTTC
TRBV6-5	TRBJ2-7	-	-	CASRRGRSYEQYF	TGTGCCAGCAGACGCGGGCGCTCTTACGAGCAGTACTTC
TRBV6-5	TRBJ1-1	TRBD1	-	CASSYDWTGVNTEAFF	TGTGCCAGCAGTTACGATTGGACAGGGGTGAACACTGAAGCTTTCTTT
TRBV7-2	TRBJ1-2	-	few	CASSFNTLNGYTF	TGTGCCAGCAGCTTCAACACCTTAAATGGCTACACCTTC
TRBV11-3	TRBJ2-5	-	-	CASSLGHNHYQETQYF	TGTGCCAGCAGCCTTGGACACAACCACTACCAAGAGACCCAGTACTTC
TRBV7-9	TRBJ1-1	-	-	CASSPRDMAREAFF	TGTGCCAGCAGCCCTCGGGATATGGCCCGTGAAGCTTTCTTT
TRBV15	TRBJ1-1	-	-	CATSRDSNTEAFF	TGTGCCACCAGCAGAGACTCGAACACTGAAGCTTTCTTT
TRBV10-1	TRBJ2-3	-	few	CASSQWASTDTQYF	TGCGCCAGCAGCCAATGGGCTAGCACAGATACGCAGTATTTT
TRBV19	TRBJ1-4	TRBD1	-	CASRRDRGNEKLFF	TGTGCCAGTAGGAGGGACAGGGGTAATGAAAAACTGTTTTTT